This is a list of T cell receptor beta chains from one sample in a study of Ad26.COV2.S vaccination and SARS-CoV-2 variants. Profiled with immunoSEQ multiplex PCR; TCRdb holds only in-frame clones, not every one. Of 350,000 to 400,000 clones detected, 75% to 90% appear once; the ten largest clones hold under 3.5%. Source: peripheral blood, taken in a trial of Ad26.COV2.S vaccine versus placebo. All receptors come from a person between 18 and 60 years old who received the Ad26.COV2.S COVID-19 vaccine or a placebo. CDR3s include the opening cysteine and the closing phenylalanine or tryptophan. The order of the fields is D gene, J gene, V gene, CDR3 protein, CDR3 DNA. The D gene is left open where the match is weak.

D gene: -
J gene: TRBJ1-2
V gene: TRBV3-1/TRBV3-2
CDR3 protein: CASSQELDSGYTF
CDR3 DNA: TGTGCCAGCAGCCAAGAATTGGACAGTGGCTACACCTTC

D gene: -
J gene: TRBJ2-1
V gene: TRBV3-1/TRBV3-2
CDR3 protein: CASSQEVTSNEQFF
CDR3 DNA: TGTGCCAGCAGCCAAGAGGTAACGAGCAATGAGCAGTTCTTC

D gene: -
J gene: TRBJ1-1
V gene: TRBV27
CDR3 protein: CASSLIGGKGTEAFF
CDR3 DNA: TGTGCCAGCAGTTTAATTGGGGGAAAGGGCACTGAAGCTTTCTTT

D gene: -
J gene: TRBJ1-2
V gene: TRBV15
CDR3 protein: CATSRDPGFGYGYTF
CDR3 DNA: TGTGCCACCAGCAGAGATCCGGGCTTCGGCTATGGCTACACCTTC

D gene: -
J gene: TRBJ1-1
V gene: TRBV5-6
CDR3 protein: CASSWRQSPEAFF
CDR3 DNA: TGTGCCAGCAGCTGGAGACAGTCACCCGAAGCTTTCTTT

D gene: -
J gene: TRBJ1-1
V gene: TRBV5-1
CDR3 protein: CASREGQNTEAFF
CDR3 DNA: TGCGCCAGCAGGGAAGGACAAAACACTGAAGCTTTCTTT

D gene: -
J gene: TRBJ2-2
V gene: TRBV19
CDR3 protein: CASSNGAVLSTGELFF
CDR3 DNA: TGTGCCAGTAGTAACGGTGCGGTCTTGTCGACCGGGGAGCTGTTTTTT

D gene: -
J gene: TRBJ2-1
V gene: TRBV10-1
CDR3 protein: CASSDGAGDYNEQFF
CDR3 DNA: TGCGCCAGCAGTGATGGGGCAGGGGACTACAATGAGCAGTTCTTC

D gene: -
J gene: TRBJ1-5
V gene: TRBV6-2/TRBV6-3
CDR3 protein: CASSPSGTLSRGNQPQHF
CDR3 DNA: TGTGCCAGCAGCCCGTCCGGGACCCTCAGTAGGGGCAATCAGCCCCAGCATTTT

D gene: -
J gene: TRBJ1-1
V gene: TRBV30
CDR3 protein: CAWREQGRLKAFF
CDR3 DNA: TGTGCCTGGCGTGAGCAGGGGCGCCTCAAAGCTTTCTTT

D gene: -
J gene: TRBJ1-5
V gene: TRBV4-1
CDR3 protein: CASSQDPGLAGNQPQHF
CDR3 DNA: TGCGCCAGCAGCCAAGACCCGGGGCTCGCAGGCAATCAGCCCCAGCATTTT

D gene: -
J gene: TRBJ2-5
V gene: TRBV5-4
CDR3 protein: CASSFGASRETQYF
CDR3 DNA: TGTGCCAGCAGTTTCGGTGCTAGCCGGGAGACCCAGTACTTC

D gene: TRBD1
J gene: TRBJ2-3
V gene: TRBV6-6
CDR3 protein: CASSYSPGQGADTQYF
CDR3 DNA: TGTGCCAGCAGTTACTCGCCGGGACAGGGGGCGGATACGCAGTATTTT

D gene: TRBD2
J gene: TRBJ2-1
V gene: TRBV7-2
CDR3 protein: CASSLIAGGMDEQFF
CDR3 DNA: TGTGCCAGCAGCCTTATAGCGGGGGGGATGGATGAGCAGTTCTTC